These 2 T cell receptor beta chains came from one sample sequenced in a study of esophageal squamous cell carcinoma under preoperative chemotherapy. In TCRdb, the PCR reads were re-called with MiXCR into one record per CDR3 protein. The table has under 14,000 distinct CDR3 sequences, roughly 63% seen once. This sample's time point: after preoperative PTX-NDP chemotherapy. This sample was obtained from a patient given preoperative chemotherapy. The receptors shown here come from a human donor with esophageal squamous cell carcinoma. The donor label of this sample is uncertain.

V usage is TRBV6-1 and J usage is TRBJ2-1, with a tentative D call TRBD1 (6 bases). Trimming removed 6 bases from V and 10 bases from J, with 25 bases in between. Germline values: CDR1 MNHNS, CDR2 SASEGT. The CDR3 contains 16 residues. The CDR3 DNA reads as TGTGCCAGCAGCTCACCGGGACACAAGAGCTCCTACGAGCAGTTCTTC. Translated, it gives CASSSPGHKSSYEQFF.

CDR3 sequence reads: CASSVLGLCATNMQYF. CDR3 bases: TGTGCCAGCAGCGTCTTGGGGCTGTGCGCCACAAACATGCAGTACTTC. The rearrangement links TRBV6-1 to TRBJ2-5; a weak D match, TRBD1 (5 bases). The V gene's germline CDR1 is MNHNS and CDR2 SASEGT. The CDR3 is 16 residues long. V gave up 6 bases and J gave up 11 bases, with 28 bases separating them.